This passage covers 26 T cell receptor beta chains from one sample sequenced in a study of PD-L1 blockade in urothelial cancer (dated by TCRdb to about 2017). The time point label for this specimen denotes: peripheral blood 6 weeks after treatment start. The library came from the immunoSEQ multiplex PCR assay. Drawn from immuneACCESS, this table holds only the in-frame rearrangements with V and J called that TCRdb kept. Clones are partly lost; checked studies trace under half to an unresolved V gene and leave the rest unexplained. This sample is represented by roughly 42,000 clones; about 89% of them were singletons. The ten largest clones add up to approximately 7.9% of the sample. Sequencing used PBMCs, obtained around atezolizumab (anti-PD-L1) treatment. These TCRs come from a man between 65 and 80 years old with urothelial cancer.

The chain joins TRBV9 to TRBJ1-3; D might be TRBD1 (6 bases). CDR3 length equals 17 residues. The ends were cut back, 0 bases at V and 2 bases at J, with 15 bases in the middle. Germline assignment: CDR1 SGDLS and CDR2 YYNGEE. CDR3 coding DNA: TGTGCCAGCAGCGTAGGCCACAGGGAAGGGGCTGGAAACACCATATATTTT. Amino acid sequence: CASSVGHREGAGNTIYF.

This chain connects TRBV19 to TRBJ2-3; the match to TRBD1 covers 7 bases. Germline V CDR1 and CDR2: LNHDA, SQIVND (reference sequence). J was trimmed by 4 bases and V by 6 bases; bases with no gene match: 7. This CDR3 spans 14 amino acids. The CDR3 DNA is TGTGCCAGTAGCCCCCGACAGGGTGCAGATACGCAGTATTTT. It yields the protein CASSPRQGADTQYF.

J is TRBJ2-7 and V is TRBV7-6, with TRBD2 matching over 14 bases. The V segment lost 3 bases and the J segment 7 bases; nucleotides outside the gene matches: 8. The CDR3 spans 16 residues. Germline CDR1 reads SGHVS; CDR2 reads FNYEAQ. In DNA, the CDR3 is TGTGCCAGCAGCTTGGGACTAGCGGGAGAAAGGAATGAGCAGTACTTC. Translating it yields CASSLGLAGERNEQYF.

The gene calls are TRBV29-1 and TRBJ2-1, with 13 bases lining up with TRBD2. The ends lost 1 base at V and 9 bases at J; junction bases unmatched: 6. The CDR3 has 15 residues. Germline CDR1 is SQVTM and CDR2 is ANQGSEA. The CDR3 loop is CSVEGGLAGVGEQFF. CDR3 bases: TGCAGCGTTGAAGGAGGACTAGCGGGAGTCGGTGAGCAGTTCTTC.

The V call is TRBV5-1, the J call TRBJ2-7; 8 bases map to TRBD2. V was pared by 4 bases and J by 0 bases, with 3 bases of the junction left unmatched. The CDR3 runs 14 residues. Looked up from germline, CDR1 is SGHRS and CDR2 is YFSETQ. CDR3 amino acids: CASSPGTSSYEQYF. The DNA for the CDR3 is TGCGCCAGCAGCCCTGGGACTAGCTCCTACGAGCAGTACTTC.

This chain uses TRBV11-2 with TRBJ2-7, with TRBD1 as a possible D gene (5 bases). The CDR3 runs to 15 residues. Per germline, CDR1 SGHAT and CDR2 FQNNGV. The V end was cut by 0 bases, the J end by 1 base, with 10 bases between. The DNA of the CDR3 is TGTGCCAGCAGCTTAGATCCGACAGTGTCCTACGAGCAGTACTTC. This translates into CASSLDPTVSYEQYF. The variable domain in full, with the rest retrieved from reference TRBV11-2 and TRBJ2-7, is EAGVAQSPRYKIIEKRQSVAFWCNPISGHATLYWYQQILGQGPKLLIQFQNNGVVDDSQLPKDRFSAERLKGVDSTLKIQPAKLEDSAVYLCASSLDPTVSYEQYFGPGTRLTVT.

The CDR3 DNA sequence: TGTGCCAGCAGTACCTCAGGGAGGAACTATGGCTACACCTTC. Amino acids: CASSTSGRNYGYTF. The genes are TRBV6-5 and TRBJ1-2, with a possible D match to TRBD1 (5 bases). CDR1 is MNHEY, CDR2 SVGAGI, per germline. The CDR3 totals 14 residues. V was trimmed by 5 bases and J by 2 bases, leaving 12 bases between them.

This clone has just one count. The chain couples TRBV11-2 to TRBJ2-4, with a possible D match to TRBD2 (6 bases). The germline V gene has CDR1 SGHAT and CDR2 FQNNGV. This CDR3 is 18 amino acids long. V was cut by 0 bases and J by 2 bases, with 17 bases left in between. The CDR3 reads CASSLEVAGRGSKNIQYF. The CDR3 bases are TGTGCCAGCAGCTTAGAAGTCGCGGGGCGGGGATCCAAAAACATTCAGTACTTC.

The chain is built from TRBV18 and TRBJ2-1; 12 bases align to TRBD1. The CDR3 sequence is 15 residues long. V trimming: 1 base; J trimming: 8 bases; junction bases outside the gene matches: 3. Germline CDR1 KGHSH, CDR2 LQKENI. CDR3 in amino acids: CASSPRRDRGHEQFF. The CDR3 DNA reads TGTGCCAGCTCACCACGGCGGGACAGGGGGCATGAGCAGTTCTTC. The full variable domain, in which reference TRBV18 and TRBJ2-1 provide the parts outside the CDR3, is NAGVMQNPRHLVRRRGQEARLRCSPMKGHSHVYWYRQLPEEGLKFMVYLQKENIIDESGMPKERFSAEFPKEGPSILRIQQVVRGDSAAYFCASSPRRDRGHEQFFGPGTRLTVL.

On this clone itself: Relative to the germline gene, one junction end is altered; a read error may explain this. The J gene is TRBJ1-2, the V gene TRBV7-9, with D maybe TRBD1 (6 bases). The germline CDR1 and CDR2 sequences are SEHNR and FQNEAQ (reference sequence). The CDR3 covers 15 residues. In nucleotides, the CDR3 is TGTGCCAACAGCTTAGATGCAGGGGTTAGGCGTGGCTACACCTTC. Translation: CANSLDAGVRRGYTF.

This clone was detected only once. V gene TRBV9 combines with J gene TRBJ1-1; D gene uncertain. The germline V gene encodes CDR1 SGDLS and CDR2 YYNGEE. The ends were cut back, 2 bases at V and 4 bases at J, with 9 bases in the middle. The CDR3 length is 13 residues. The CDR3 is CASSVAPGTEAFF. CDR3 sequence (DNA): TGTGCCAGCAGCGTTGCGCCGGGCACTGAAGCTTTCTTT.

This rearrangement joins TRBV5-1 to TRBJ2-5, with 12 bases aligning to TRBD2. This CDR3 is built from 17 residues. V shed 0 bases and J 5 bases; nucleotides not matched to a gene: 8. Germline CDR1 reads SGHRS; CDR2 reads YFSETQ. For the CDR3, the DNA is TGCGCCAGCAGCTTGGCTGCGGTGGGGACTAGCGGGGAGACCCAGTACTTC. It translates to CASSLAAVGTSGETQYF.

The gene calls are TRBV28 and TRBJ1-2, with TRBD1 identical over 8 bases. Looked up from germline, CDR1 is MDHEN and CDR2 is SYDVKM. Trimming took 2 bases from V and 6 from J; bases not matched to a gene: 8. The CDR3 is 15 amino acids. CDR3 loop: CASSLGGQGGHGYTF. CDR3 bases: TGTGCCAGCAGTTTAGGTGGACAGGGTGGGCATGGCTACACCTTC.

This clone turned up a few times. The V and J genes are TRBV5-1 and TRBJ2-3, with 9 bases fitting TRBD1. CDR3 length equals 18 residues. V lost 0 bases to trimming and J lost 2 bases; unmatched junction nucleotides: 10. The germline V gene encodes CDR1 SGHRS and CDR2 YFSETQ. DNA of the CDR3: TGCGCCAGCAGCTTGGTGCCTCGACAGGGGGTAAACACAGATACGCAGTATTTT. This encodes CASSLVPRQGVNTDTQYF.

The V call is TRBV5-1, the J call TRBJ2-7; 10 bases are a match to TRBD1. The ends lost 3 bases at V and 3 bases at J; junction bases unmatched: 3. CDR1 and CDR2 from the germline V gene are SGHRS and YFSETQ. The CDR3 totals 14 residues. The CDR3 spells CASSSDRGLYEQYF. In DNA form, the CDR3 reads TGCGCCAGCAGCTCAGACAGGGGGCTCTACGAGCAGTACTTC.

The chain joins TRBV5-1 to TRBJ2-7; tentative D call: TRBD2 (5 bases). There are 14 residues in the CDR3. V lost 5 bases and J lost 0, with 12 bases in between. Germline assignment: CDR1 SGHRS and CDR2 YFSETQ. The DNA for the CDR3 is TGCGCCAGCAGAGAGGGCCCAAGCTCCTACGAGCAGTACTTC. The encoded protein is CASREGPSSYEQYF.

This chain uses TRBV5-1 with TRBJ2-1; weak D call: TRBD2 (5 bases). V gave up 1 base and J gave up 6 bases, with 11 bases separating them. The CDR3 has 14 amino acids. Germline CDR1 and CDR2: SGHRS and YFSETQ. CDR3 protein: CASSLRLAGNEQFF. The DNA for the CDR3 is TGCGCCAGCAGCTTGAGGCTAGCCGGCAATGAGCAGTTCTTC.

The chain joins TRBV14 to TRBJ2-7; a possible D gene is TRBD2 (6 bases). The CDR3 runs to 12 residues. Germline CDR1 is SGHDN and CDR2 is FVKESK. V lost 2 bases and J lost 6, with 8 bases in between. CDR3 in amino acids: CASSQRGGEQYF. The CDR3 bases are TGTGCCAGCAGCCAACGGGGAGGCGAGCAGTACTTC. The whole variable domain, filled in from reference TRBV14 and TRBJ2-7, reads EAGVTQFPSHSVIEKGQTVTLRCDPISGHDNLYWYRRVMGKEIKFLLHFVKESKQDESGMPNNRFLAERTGGTYSTLKVQPAELEDSGVYFCASSQRGGEQYFGPGTRLTVT.

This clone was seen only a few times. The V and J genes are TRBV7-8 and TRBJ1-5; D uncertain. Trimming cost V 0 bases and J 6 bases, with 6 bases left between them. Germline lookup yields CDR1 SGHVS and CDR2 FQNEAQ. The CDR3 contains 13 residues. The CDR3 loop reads CASSLAHGQPQHF. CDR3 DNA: TGTGCCAGCAGCTTAGCGCACGGTCAGCCCCAGCATTTT. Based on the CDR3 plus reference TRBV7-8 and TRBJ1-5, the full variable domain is GAGVSQSPRYKVAKRGQDVALRCDPISGHVSLFWYQQALGQGPEFLTYFQNEAQLDKSGLPSDRFFAERPEGSVSTLKIQRTQQEDSAVYLCASSLAHGQPQHFGDGTRLSIL.

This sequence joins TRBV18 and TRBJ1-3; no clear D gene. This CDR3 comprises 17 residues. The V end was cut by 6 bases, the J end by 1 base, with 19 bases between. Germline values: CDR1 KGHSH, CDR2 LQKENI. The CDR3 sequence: CASSNLRQTDSGNTIYF. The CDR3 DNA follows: TGTGCCAGCTCGAATTTGCGGCAGACCGATTCTGGAAACACCATATATTTT.

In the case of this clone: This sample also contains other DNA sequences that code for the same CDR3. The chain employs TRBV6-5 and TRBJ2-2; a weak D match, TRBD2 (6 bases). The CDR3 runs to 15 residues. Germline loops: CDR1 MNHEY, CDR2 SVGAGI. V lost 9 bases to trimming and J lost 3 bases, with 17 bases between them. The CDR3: CASMKPGEYTGELFF. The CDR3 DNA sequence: TGTGCCAGTATGAAACCGGGGGAATACACCGGGGAGCTGTTTTTT.

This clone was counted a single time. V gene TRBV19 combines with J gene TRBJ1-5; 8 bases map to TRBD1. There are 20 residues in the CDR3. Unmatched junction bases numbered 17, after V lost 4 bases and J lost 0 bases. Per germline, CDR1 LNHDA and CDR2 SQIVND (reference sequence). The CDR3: CASSKTPHRGSSYSNQPQHF. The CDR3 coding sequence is TGTGCCAGTAGTAAAACCCCACACAGGGGGTCCTCTTATAGCAATCAGCCCCAGCATTTT.

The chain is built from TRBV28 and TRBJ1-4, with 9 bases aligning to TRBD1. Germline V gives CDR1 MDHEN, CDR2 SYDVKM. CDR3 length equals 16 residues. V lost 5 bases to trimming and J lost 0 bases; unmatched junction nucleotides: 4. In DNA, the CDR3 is TGTGCCAGCAGTACGCGGACAGGGGCAACTAATGAAAAACTGTTTTTT. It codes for CASSTRTGATNEKLFF.

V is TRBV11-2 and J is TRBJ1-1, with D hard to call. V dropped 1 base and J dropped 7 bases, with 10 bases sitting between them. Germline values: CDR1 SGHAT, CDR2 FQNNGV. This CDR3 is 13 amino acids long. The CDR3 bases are TGTGCCAGCAGCTTAGTCCGGGCGGGTGAAGCTTTCTTT. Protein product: CASSLVRAGEAFF. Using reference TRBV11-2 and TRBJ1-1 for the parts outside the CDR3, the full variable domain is EAGVAQSPRYKIIEKRQSVAFWCNPISGHATLYWYQQILGQGPKLLIQFQNNGVVDDSQLPKDRFSAERLKGVDSTLKIQPAKLEDSAVYLCASSLVRAGEAFFGQGTRLTVV.

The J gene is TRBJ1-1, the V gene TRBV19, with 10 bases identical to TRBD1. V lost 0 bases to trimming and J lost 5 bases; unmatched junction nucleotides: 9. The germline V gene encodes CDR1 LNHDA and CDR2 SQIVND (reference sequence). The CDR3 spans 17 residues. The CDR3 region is CASSIDGTGDRRTEAFF. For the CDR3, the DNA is TGTGCCAGTAGTATAGACGGGACAGGGGACCGGCGGACTGAAGCTTTCTTT.

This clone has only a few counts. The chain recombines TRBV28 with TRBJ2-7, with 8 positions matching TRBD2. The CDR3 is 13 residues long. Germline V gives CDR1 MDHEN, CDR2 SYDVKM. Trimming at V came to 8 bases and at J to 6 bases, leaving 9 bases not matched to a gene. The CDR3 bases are TGTGCCAGCTCCGGACTAGCCCGCCGCGAGCAGTACTTC. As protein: CASSGLARREQYF.